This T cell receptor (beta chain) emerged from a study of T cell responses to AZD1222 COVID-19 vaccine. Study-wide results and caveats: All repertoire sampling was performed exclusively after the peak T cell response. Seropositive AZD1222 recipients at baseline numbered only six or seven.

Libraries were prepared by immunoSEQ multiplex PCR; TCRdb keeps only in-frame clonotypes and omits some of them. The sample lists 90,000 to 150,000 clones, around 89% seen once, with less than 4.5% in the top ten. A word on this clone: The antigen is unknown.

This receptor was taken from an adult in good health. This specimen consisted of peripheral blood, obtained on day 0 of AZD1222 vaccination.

The CDR3: CASSLDLASDEQFF. In nucleotides, the CDR3 is TGTGCCAGCAGCTTAGATTTGGCTAGCGATGAGCAGTTCTTC. This rearrangement joins TRBV11-2 to TRBJ2-1, with D perhaps matching TRBD2 (6 bases). CDR3 length: 14 residues. Germline V gene lookup returns CDR1 SGHAT and CDR2 FQNNGV. Deletions cut 0 bases from V and 8 bases from J, with 11 bases between.